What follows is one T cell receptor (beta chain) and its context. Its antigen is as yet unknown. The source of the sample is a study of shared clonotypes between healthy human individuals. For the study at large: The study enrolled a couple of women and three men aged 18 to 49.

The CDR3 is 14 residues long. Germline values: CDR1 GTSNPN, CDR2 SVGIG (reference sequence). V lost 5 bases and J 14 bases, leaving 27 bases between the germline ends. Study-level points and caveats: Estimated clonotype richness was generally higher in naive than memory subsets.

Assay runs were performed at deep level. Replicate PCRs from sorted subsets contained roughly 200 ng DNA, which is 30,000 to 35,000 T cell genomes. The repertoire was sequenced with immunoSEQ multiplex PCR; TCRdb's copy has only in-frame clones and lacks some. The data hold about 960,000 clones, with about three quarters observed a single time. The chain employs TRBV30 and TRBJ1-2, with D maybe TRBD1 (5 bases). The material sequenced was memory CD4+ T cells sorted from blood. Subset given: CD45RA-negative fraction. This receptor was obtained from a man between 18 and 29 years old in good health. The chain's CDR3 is CAWSNGGLYPGGTF. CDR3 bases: TGTGCCTGGTCCAACGGGGGACTCTACCCTGGGGGTACCTTC.